Included here is one TCR beta chain sequence, with context. The V and J ends lost 5 bases and 7 bases, in that order; junction bases with no gene match: 3. Germline lookup yields CDR1 DFQATT and CDR2 SNEGSKA (reference sequence). The CDR3 totals 11 residues. The record originates from a study of T-cell memory formation after mild COVID-19. The wider study: TCR clusters mostly belonged to single donors.

One entry per CDR3 protein results from TCRdb running MiXCR on the 5' RACE reads. The table lists 250,000 or so distinct CDR3 sequences, under 20% of them singletons. The chain uses TRBV20-1 and TRBJ1-1; 8 bases map to TRBD1. This TCR derives from a man between 18 and 29 years old who had mild COVID-19 (a few samples of this study predate the infection). Cell type and time point are not known. Sample: PBMCs or a T cell subset sorted from them (not recorded which). The CDR3 protein is CSALGQGEAFF. CDR3 in DNA: TGCAGTGCTCTTGGACAGGGTGAAGCTTTCTTT.